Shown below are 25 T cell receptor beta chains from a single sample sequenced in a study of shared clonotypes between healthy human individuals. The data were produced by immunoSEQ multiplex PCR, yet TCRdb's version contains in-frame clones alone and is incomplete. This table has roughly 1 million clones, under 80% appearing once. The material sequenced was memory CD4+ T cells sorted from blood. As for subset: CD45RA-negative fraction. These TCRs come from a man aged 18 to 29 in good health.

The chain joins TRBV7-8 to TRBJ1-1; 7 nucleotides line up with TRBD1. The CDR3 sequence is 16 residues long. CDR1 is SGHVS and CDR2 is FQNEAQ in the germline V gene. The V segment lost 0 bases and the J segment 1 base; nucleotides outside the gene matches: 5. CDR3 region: CASSLATTGSNTEAFF. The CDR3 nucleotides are TGTGCCAGCAGCTTAGCAACGACAGGGTCGAACACTGAAGCTTTCTTT.

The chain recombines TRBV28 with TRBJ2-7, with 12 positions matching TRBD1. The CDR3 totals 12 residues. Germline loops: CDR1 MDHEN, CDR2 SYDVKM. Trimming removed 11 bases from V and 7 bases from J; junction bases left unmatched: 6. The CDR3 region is CAGGQGAGEQYF. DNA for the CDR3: TGTGCCGGGGGACAGGGGGCAGGTGAGCAGTACTTC.

The CDR3 here is CASSAGQFSPLHF. As DNA, the CDR3 is TGTGCCAGCAGCGCGGGACAGTTTTCACCCCTCCACTTT. The J gene is TRBJ1-6, the V gene TRBV9; 7 bases match TRBD1. This CDR3 comprises 13 residues. V was pared by 3 bases and J by 9 bases, with 3 bases of the junction left unmatched. Germline V CDR1 and CDR2: SGDLS, YYNGEE. The variable domain in full, completed from reference TRBV9 and TRBJ1-6, reads DSGVTQTPKHLITATGQRVTLRCSPRSGDLSVYWYQQSLDQGLQFLIQYYNGEERAKGNILERFSAQQFPDLHSELNLSSLELGDSALYFCASSAGQFSPLHFGNGTRLTVT.

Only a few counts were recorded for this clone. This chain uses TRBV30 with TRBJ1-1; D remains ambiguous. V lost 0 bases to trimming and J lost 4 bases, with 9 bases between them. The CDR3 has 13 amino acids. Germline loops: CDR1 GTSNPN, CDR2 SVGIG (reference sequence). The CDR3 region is CAWSVRVGTEAFF. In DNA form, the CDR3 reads TGTGCCTGGAGTGTACGAGTAGGCACTGAAGCTTTCTTT.

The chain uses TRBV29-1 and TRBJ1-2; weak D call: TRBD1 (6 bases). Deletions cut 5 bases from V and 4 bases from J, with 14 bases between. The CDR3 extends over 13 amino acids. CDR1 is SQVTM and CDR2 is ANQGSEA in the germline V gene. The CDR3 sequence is CSVRRQDSYGYTF. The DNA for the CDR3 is TGCAGCGTTAGGAGACAGGACTCCTATGGCTACACCTTC.

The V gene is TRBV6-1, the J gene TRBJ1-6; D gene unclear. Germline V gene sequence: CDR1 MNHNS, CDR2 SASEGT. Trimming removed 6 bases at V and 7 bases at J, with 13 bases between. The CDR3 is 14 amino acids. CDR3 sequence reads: CASRAGVANSPLHF. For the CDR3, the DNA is TGTGCCAGCAGGGCGGGAGTTGCGAATTCACCCCTCCACTTT.

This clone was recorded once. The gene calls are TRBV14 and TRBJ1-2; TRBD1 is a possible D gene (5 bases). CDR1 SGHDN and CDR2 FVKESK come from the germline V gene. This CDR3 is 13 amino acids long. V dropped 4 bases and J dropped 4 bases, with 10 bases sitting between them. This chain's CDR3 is CASSRAGTYGYTF. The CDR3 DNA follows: TGTGCCAGCAGCCGGGCCGGGACCTATGGCTACACCTTC.

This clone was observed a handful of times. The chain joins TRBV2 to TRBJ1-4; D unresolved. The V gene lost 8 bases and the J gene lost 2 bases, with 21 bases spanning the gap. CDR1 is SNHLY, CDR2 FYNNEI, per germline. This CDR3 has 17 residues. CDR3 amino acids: CASGESQIHSTNEKLFF. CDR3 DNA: TGTGCCAGCGGAGAATCCCAAATTCACAGTACTAATGAAAAACTGTTTTTT.

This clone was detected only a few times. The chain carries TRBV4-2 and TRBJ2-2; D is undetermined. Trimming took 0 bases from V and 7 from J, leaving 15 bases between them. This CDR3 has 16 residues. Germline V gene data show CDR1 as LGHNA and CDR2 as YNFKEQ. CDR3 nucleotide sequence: TGTGCCAGCAGCCAAGAACGGCGCCAGGTGGGCGGGGAGCTGTTTTTT. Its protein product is CASSQERRQVGGELFF.

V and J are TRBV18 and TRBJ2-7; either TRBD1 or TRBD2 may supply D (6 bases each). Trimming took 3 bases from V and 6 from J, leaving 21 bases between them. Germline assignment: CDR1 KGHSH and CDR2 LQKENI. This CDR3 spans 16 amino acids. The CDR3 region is CASSPMGGGRLGEQYF. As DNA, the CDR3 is TGTGCCAGCTCACCGATGGGGGGCGGTCGACTCGGCGAGCAGTACTTC.

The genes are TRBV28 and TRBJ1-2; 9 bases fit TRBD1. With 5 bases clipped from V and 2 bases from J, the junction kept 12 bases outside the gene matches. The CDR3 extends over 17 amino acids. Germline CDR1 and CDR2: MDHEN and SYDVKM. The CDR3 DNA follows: TGTGCCAGCAGTACCGGGACAGGGTTGGGTGGGAACTATGGCTACACCTTC. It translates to CASSTGTGLGGNYGYTF.

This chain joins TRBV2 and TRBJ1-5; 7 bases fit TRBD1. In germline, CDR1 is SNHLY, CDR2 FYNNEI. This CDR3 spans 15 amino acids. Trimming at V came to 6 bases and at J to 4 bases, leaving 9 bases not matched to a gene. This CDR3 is CASSADRAANQPQHF. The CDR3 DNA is TGTGCCAGCAGCGCTGACAGGGCGGCGAATCAGCCCCAGCATTTT.

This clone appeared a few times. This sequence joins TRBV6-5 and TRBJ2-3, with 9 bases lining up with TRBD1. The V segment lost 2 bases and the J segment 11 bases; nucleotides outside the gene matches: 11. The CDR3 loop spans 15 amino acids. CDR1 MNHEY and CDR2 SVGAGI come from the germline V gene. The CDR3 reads CASSYGTGFAEGQYF. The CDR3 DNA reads TGTGCCAGCAGTTACGGGACAGGGTTTGCGGAGGGGCAGTATTTT.

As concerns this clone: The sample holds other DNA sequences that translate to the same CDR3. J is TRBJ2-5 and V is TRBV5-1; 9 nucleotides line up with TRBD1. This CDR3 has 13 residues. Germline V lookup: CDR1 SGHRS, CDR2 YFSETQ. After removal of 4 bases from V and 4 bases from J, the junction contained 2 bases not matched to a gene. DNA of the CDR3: TGCGCCAGCAGCCGGACAGGGGCAGAGACCCAGTACTTC. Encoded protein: CASSRTGAETQYF.

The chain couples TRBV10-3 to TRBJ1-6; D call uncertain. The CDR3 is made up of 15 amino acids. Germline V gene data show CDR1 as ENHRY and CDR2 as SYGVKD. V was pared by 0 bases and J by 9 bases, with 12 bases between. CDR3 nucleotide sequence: TGTGCCATCAGTGAGTCTACCGTGATCGCTTCACCCCTCCACTTT. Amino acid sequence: CAISESTVIASPLHF.

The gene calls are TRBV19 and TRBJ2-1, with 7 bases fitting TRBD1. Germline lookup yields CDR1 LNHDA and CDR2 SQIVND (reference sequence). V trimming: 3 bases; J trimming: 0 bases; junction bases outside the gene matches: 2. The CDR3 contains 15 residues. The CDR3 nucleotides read TGTGCCAGTAGTATGACAGGGAGCTCCTACAATGAGCAGTTCTTC. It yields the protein CASSMTGSSYNEQFF.

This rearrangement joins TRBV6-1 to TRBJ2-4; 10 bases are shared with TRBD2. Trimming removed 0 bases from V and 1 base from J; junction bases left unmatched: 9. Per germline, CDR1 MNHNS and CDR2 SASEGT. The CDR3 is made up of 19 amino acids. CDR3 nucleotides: TGTGCCAGCAGTGAAGCGCTAGGAGGGACTAGCGACGCCAAAAACATTCAGTACTTC. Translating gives CASSEALGGTSDAKNIQYF.

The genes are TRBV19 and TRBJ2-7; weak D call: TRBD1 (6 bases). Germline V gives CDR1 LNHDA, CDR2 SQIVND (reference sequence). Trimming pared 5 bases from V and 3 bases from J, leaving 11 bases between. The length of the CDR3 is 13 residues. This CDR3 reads CASSRTVLYEQYF. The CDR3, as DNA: TGTGCCAGTAGTCGGACAGTACTCTACGAGCAGTACTTC. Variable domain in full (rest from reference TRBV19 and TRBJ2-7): DGGITQSPKYLFRKEGQNVTLSCEQNLNHDAMYWYRQDPGQGLRLIYYSQIVNDFQKGDIAEGYSVSREKKESFPLTVTSAQKNPTAFYLCASSRTVLYEQYFGPGTRLTVT.

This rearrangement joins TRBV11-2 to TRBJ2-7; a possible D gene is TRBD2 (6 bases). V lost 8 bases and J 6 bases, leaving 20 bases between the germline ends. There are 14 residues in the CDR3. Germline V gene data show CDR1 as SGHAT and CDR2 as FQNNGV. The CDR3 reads CASLRWGIGGEQYF. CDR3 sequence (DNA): TGTGCCAGCTTGCGCTGGGGCATCGGGGGCGAGCAGTACTTC.

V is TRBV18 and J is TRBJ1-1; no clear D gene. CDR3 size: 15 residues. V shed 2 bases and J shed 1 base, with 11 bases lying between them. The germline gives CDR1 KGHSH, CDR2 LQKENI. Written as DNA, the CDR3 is TGTGCCAGCTCACCAAACATCTCCGGGAACACTGAAGCTTTCTTT. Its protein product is CASSPNISGNTEAFF.

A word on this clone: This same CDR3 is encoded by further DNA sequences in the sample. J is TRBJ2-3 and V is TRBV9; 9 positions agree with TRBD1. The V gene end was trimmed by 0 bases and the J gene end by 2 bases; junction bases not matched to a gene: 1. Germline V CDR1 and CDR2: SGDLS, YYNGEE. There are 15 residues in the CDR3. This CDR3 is CASSVGTGDTDTQYF. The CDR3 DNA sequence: TGTGCCAGCAGCGTAGGGACAGGGGACACAGATACGCAGTATTTT.

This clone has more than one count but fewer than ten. The CDR3 sequence: CASRESLKSYEQYF. The CDR3 bases are TGCGCCAGCAGGGAGTCCTTGAAGTCCTACGAGCAGTACTTC. V gene TRBV5-1 combines with J gene TRBJ2-7; D is uncertain. The CDR3 is 14 residues long. Looked up from germline, CDR1 is SGHRS and CDR2 is YFSETQ. Trimming pared 5 bases from V and 1 base from J, leaving 13 bases between.

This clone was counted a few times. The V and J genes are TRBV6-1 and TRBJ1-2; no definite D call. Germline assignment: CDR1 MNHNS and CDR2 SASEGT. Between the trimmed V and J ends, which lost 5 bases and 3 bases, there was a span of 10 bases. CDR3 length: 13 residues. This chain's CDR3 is CASSKGLHYGYTF. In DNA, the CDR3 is TGTGCCAGCAGTAAAGGACTGCACTATGGCTACACCTTC.

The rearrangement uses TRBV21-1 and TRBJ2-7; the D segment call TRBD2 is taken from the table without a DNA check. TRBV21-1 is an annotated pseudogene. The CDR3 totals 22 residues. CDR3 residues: CASSKNIRIGASGILSTYEQYF. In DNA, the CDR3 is TGTGCCAGCAGCAAAAATATCAGGATTGGGGCTAGCGGGATATTAAGCACCTACGAGCAGTACTTC.

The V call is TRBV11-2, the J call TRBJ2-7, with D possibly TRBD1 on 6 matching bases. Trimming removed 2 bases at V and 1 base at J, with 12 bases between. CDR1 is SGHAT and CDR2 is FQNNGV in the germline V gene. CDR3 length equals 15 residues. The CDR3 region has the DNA TGTGCCAGCAGCTTAACAGGGTTCGGTTCCTACGAGCAGTACTTC. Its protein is CASSLTGFGSYEQYF.